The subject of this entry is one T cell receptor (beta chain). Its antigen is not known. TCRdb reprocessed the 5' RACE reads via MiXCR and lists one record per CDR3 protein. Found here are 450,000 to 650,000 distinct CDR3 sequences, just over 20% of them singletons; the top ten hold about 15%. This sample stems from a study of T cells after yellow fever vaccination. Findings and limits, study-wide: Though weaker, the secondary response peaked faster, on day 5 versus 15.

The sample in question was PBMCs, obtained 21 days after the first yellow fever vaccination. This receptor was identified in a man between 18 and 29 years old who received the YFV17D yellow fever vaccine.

The CDR3 nucleotides are TGTGCCAGCAGCAACACAGGTCTTCGCTCCTACAATGAGCAGTTCTTC. This sequence encodes CASSNTGLRSYNEQFF. J is TRBJ2-1 and V is TRBV7-8; weak D call: TRBD1 (5 bases). Germline assignment: CDR1 SGHVS and CDR2 FQNEAQ. This CDR3 comprises 16 residues. Trimming stripped 5 bases from V and 0 bases from J, with 14 bases between.